The rows below give T cell receptor beta chains drawn from one sample of a study of blood T cell repertoires in COVID-19. Clones were sequenced by immunoSEQ multiplex PCR, and TCRdb holds only the in-frame ones, with some missing. The repertoire has about 410,000 clones, 86% of them found once; the top ten carry more than 1.4%. The material sequenced was peripheral blood. These receptors all come from a woman aged 25-40 years with active or convalescent COVID-19. The CDR3 runs from the conserved cysteine through the conserved F or W. D genes are given only for firm matches. Size is omitted from some rows. Given values are once, few, many or a class for expanded clones.

j_gene: TRBJ2-7; abundance: -; v_gene: TRBV5-1; d_gene: -; CDR3aa: CASSFSHTGYEQYF; CDR3nt: TGCGCCAGCAGCTTCTCCCATACAGGATACGAGCAGTACTTC
j_gene: TRBJ1-2; abundance: -; v_gene: TRBV5-1; d_gene: -; CDR3aa: CASRAGVNYGYTF; CDR3nt: TGCGCCAGTCGGGCCGGGGTGAACTATGGCTACACCTTC
j_gene: TRBJ2-5; abundance: -; v_gene: TRBV29-1; d_gene: -; CDR3aa: CSVVGRMRETQYF; CDR3nt: TGCAGCGTTGTCGGGAGAATGAGGGAGACCCAGTACTTC
j_gene: TRBJ1-1; abundance: -; v_gene: TRBV29-1; d_gene: -; CDR3aa: CSVGKGVSEAFF; CDR3nt: TGCAGCGTTGGGAAGGGGGTTTCTGAAGCTTTCTTT
j_gene: TRBJ2-1; abundance: -; v_gene: TRBV11-3; d_gene: TRBD1; CDR3aa: CASSLGTRQGVNDEQFF; CDR3nt: TGTGCCAGCAGCTTAGGGACCCGACAGGGGGTTAACGATGAGCAGTTCTTC
j_gene: TRBJ2-5; abundance: -; v_gene: TRBV4-1; d_gene: -; CDR3aa: CASSQEPGYAQETQYF; CDR3nt: TGCGCCAGCAGCCAAGAGCCAGGGTACGCACAAGAGACCCAGTACTTC
j_gene: TRBJ1-5; abundance: -; v_gene: TRBV11-2; d_gene: -; CDR3aa: CASSLDWREAGQPQHF; CDR3nt: TGTGCCAGCAGCTTAGATTGGCGGGAAGCGGGTCAGCCCCAGCATTTT
j_gene: TRBJ2-1; abundance: -; v_gene: TRBV6-5; d_gene: -; CDR3aa: CASSYGRTSYNEQFF; CDR3nt: TGTGCCAGCAGTTACGGGAGGACCTCCTACAATGAGCAGTTCTTC
j_gene: TRBJ2-7; abundance: -; v_gene: TRBV4-1; d_gene: TRBD2; CDR3aa: CASSQGVSSGSYEQYF; CDR3nt: TGCGCCAGCAGCCAAGGAGTGTCTAGCGGGAGTTACGAGCAGTACTTC
j_gene: TRBJ1-4; abundance: -; v_gene: TRBV4-1; d_gene: -; CDR3aa: CASSQDIGQATTRSGGELFF; CDR3nt: TGCGCCAGCAGCCAAGATATCGGGCAAGCTACTACCAGGTCCGGGGGAGAACTGTTTTTT
j_gene: TRBJ2-5; abundance: -; v_gene: TRBV15; d_gene: -; CDR3aa: CATSRGKGLGGRETQYF; CDR3nt: TGTGCCACCAGCAGAGGGAAAGGGTTAGGGGGTCGAGAGACCCAGTACTTC
j_gene: TRBJ1-2; abundance: many; v_gene: TRBV6-1; d_gene: TRBD1; CDR3aa: CASSERTGDHNGYTF; CDR3nt: TGTGCCAGCAGTGAAAGGACAGGGGATCATAATGGCTACACCTTC
j_gene: TRBJ1-4; abundance: -; v_gene: TRBV5-1; d_gene: -; CDR3aa: CASRDTGTNEKLFF; CDR3nt: TGCGCCAGCAGGGATACAGGGACCAATGAAAAACTGTTTTTT
j_gene: TRBJ2-5; abundance: -; v_gene: TRBV6-1; d_gene: -; CDR3aa: CASSEWTVYEQETQYF; CDR3nt: TGTGCCAGCAGTGAATGGACTGTATACGAGCAAGAGACCCAGTACTTC
j_gene: TRBJ1-5; abundance: -; v_gene: TRBV24-1; d_gene: -; CDR3aa: CAPNPRGLRGHHF; CDR3nt: TGTGCCCCCAACCCCCGGGGACTGCGAGGTCACCATTTT
j_gene: TRBJ1-6; abundance: -; v_gene: TRBV5-6; d_gene: TRBD1; CDR3aa: CASSVSGTGVSPLHF; CDR3nt: TGTGCCAGCAGCGTCTCCGGGACAGGGGTCTCACCCCTCCACTTT
j_gene: TRBJ1-1; abundance: once; v_gene: TRBV9; d_gene: -; CDR3aa: CASSVWGEEGEAFF; CDR3nt: TGTGCCAGCAGCGTATGGGGAGAAGAGGGTGAAGCTTTCTTT
j_gene: TRBJ1-2; abundance: -; v_gene: TRBV5-5; d_gene: -; CDR3aa: CASSFSVNYGYTF; CDR3nt: TGTGCCAGCAGCTTCTCGGTCAACTATGGCTACACCTTC
j_gene: TRBJ1-1; abundance: -; v_gene: TRBV20-1; d_gene: TRBD1; CDR3aa: CSASGPGTGIEAFF; CDR3nt: TGCAGTGCTAGTGGACCCGGGACAGGGATCGAAGCTTTCTTT
j_gene: TRBJ1-4; abundance: -; v_gene: TRBV13; d_gene: -; CDR3aa: CASSLGSLGTNEKLFF; CDR3nt: TGTGCCAGCAGCCTCGGGAGTCTTGGAACTAATGAAAAACTGTTTTTT
j_gene: TRBJ1-5; abundance: -; v_gene: TRBV4-1; d_gene: -; CDR3aa: CASSPLGPSGGGNQPQHF; CDR3nt: TGCGCCAGCAGCCCTCTGGGACCCTCGGGCGGGGGCAATCAGCCCCAGCATTTT
j_gene: TRBJ2-1; abundance: -; v_gene: TRBV27; d_gene: TRBD2; CDR3aa: CASSSGSGGADEQFF; CDR3nt: TGTGCCAGCAGTTCTGGGAGCGGGGGGGCCGATGAGCAGTTCTTC
j_gene: TRBJ2-2; abundance: -; v_gene: TRBV10-3; d_gene: TRBD2; CDR3aa: CAISRLAGGLGELFF; CDR3nt: TGTGCCATCAGCCGACTAGCGGGGGGCCTGGGGGAGCTGTTTTTT
j_gene: TRBJ1-2; abundance: -; v_gene: TRBV12-3/TRBV12-4; d_gene: -; CDR3aa: CASSSGVGYTF; CDR3nt: TGTGCCAGCAGTTCCGGGGTGGGCTACACCTTC
j_gene: TRBJ2-2; abundance: once; v_gene: TRBV18; d_gene: -; CDR3aa: CASSPGLAANTGELFF; CDR3nt: TGTGCCAGCTCACCAGGGCTAGCCGCGAACACCGGGGAGCTGTTTTTT
j_gene: TRBJ1-2; abundance: -; v_gene: TRBV6-5; d_gene: -; CDR3aa: CATTAGAYGYTF; CDR3nt: TGTGCCACCACAGCGGGGGCCTATGGCTACACCTTC
j_gene: TRBJ1-6; abundance: -; v_gene: TRBV12-3/TRBV12-4; d_gene: -; CDR3aa: CASSPGNSPLHF; CDR3nt: TGTGCCAGCAGTCCCGGGAATTCACCCCTCCACTTT
j_gene: TRBJ1-1; abundance: -; v_gene: TRBV9; d_gene: -; CDR3aa: CASSVVTGGTEAFF; CDR3nt: TGTGCCAGCAGCGTAGTTACGGGGGGCACTGAAGCTTTCTTT
j_gene: TRBJ2-5; abundance: once; v_gene: TRBV5-1; d_gene: -; CDR3aa: CASSLVGEETQYF; CDR3nt: TGCGCCAGCAGCTTGGTCGGGGAAGAGACCCAGTACTTC
j_gene: TRBJ1-4; abundance: -; v_gene: TRBV25-1; d_gene: -; CDR3aa: CASSEFLGRPNEKLFF; CDR3nt: TGTGCCAGCAGTGAATTTCTGGGGAGGCCTAATGAAAAACTGTTTTTT
j_gene: TRBJ1-2; abundance: -; v_gene: TRBV29-1; d_gene: -; CDR3aa: CSVEMGASHGYTF; CDR3nt: TGCAGCGTTGAAATGGGGGCTTCCCATGGCTACACCTTC
j_gene: TRBJ1-2; abundance: -; v_gene: TRBV12-3/TRBV12-4; d_gene: -; CDR3aa: CASSLLRSYGYTF; CDR3nt: TGTGCCAGCAGTTTACTTCGCAGTTATGGCTACACCTTC
j_gene: TRBJ2-7; abundance: -; v_gene: TRBV5-4; d_gene: -; CDR3aa: CASSPGFSGFSYEQYF; CDR3nt: TGTGCCAGCAGCCCCGGTTTCAGCGGTTTCTCCTACGAGCAGTACTTC